A selection of T cell receptor beta chains follows, all from one sample in a study of identical twins. TCRdb analysed the 5' RACE reads with MiXCR anew, one entry per CDR3 protein. The data show fewer than 500,000 distinct CDR3 sequences, 14% seen once. The sample was also reused in another study, on yellow fever vaccine responses in identical twins.

Material: CD4+ T cells sorted from blood. All receptors derive from a young woman in good health. Both conserved end residues are part of each CDR3. The D gene is left open where the match is weak. For some rows the clone size is stated as once, few or many, or as a class when expanded; others skip it.

j_gene,d_gene,abundance,v_gene,CDR3nt,CDR3aa
TRBJ1-3,NA,NA,TRBV12-3/TRBV12-4,TGTGCCAGCGAACCCTCGCCCAGGGGTAGAAACACCATATATTTT,CASEPSPRGRNTIYF
TRBJ2-7,TRBD1,NA,TRBV28,TGTGCCAGCAGTGTCACAGGGGGCGGTGAACAGTACTTC,CASSVTGGGEQYF
TRBJ1-2,NA,few,TRBV12-5,TGTGCTAGTGGTTTAGATACAATAGACTACACCTTC,CASGLDTIDYTF
TRBJ1-4,TRBD1,few,TRBV10-1,TGCGCCAGCAACACCGGGACAGGGTTTGATGAAAAACTGTTTTTT,CASNTGTGFDEKLFF
TRBJ2-7,TRBD2,many,TRBV5-1,TGCGCCAGCAGCTTGGGATTAGCGGGGTACTACGAGCAGTACTTC,CASSLGLAGYYEQYF
TRBJ2-5,TRBD1,few,TRBV5-1,TGCGCCAGCAGCTTTAGGACAGGGGAAGAGACCCAGTACTTC,CASSFRTGEETQYF
TRBJ2-3,TRBD2,few,TRBV20-1,TGCAGTGCCAGGACTAGCGGGCTCGCAGATACGCAGTATTTT,CSARTSGLADTQYF
TRBJ1-5,NA,NA,TRBV30,TGTGCCTGGAGTGGACACAATCAGCCCCAGCATTTT,CAWSGHNQPQHF
TRBJ2-7,TRBD1,many,TRBV4-2,TGTGCCAGCAGCCAAGGACAGGGGGCCTACGAGCAGTACTTC,CASSQGQGAYEQYF
TRBJ2-7,TRBD2,few,TRBV20-1,TGCAGTGTTAGGGGACTAGCGGGAGACGAGCAGTACTTC,CSVRGLAGDEQYF
TRBJ1-1,NA,many,TRBV5-1,TGCGCCAGCAGCCAAAGACAGGTGAACACTGAAGCTTTCTTT,CASSQRQVNTEAFF
TRBJ2-7,TRBD1,few,TRBV7-2,TGTGCCAGCAGCTCTAGAGCGGGACAGGGGCACTACGAGCAGTACTTC,CASSSRAGQGHYEQYF
TRBJ2-3,NA,few,TRBV5-6,TGTGCCAGCAGCTTGGGACAAAAAATCACAGATACGCAGTATTTT,CASSLGQKITDTQYF
TRBJ2-7,TRBD1,NA,TRBV18,TGTGCCAGCTCATCCGGGACAGGGAACGAGCAGTACTTC,CASSSGTGNEQYF
TRBJ2-7,NA,few,TRBV7-9,TGTGCCAGCAGCGCGCAACAGGGAGGCTACGAGCAGTACTTC,CASSAQQGGYEQYF
TRBJ1-4,NA,NA,TRBV5-1,TGCGCCAGCAGAAGAGCAACTAATGAAAAACTGTTTTTT,CASRRATNEKLFF
TRBJ2-1,TRBD2,NA,TRBV29-1,TGCAGCGTTGAAGCCCCCGGGACTAGCGGGAGTTCCTACAATGAGCAGTTCTTC,CSVEAPGTSGSSYNEQFF
TRBJ1-1,NA,few,TRBV6-2/TRBV6-3,TGTGCCAGCAGTTACGCTTCGGCCACTGAAGCTTTCTTT,CASSYASATEAFF
TRBJ2-3,NA,NA,TRBV11-2,TGTGCCAGCAGCCCCCCCGGGGCCAGGGATACGCAGTATTTT,CASSPPGARDTQYF
TRBJ2-1,TRBD1,NA,TRBV12-3/TRBV12-4,TGTGCCAGCAGCCCCCGGACAGGGTACTACAATGAGCAGTTCTTC,CASSPRTGYYNEQFF
TRBJ1-1,NA,few,TRBV28,TGTGCCACTACGGGGGGCCGGGACACTGAAGCTTTCTTT,CATTGGRDTEAFF
TRBJ2-1,TRBD1,NA,TRBV6-5,TGTGCCAGCAGTTACTCGGGGACAGGGGGTCTTAATGAGCAGTTCTTC,CASSYSGTGGLNEQFF
TRBJ2-4,NA,few,TRBV7-2,TGTGCCAGCAGCTTAGCCCCACTAGTAGGCAAAAACATTCAGTACTTC,CASSLAPLVGKNIQYF
TRBJ1-1,NA,NA,TRBV12-3/TRBV12-4,TGTGCCAGCACCGCGCGGGGGAACACTGAAGCTTTCTTT,CASTARGNTEAFF
TRBJ2-7,NA,NA,TRBV3-1,TGTGCCAGCAGCCAAGGCGGTATGATGCCCGCCGAGCAGTACTTC,CASSQGGMMPAEQYF
TRBJ2-1,TRBD1,NA,TRBV20-1,TGCAGTGCCCTGCCTGACAGGGTCTCCTACAATGAGCAGTTCTTC,CSALPDRVSYNEQFF
TRBJ2-1,NA,NA,TRBV20-1,TGCAGTGCTAGGGGTAGGAACAATGAGCAGTTCTTC,CSARGRNNEQFF
TRBJ2-7,TRBD1,NA,TRBV12-3/TRBV12-4,TGTGCCAGCACCAAAGCGGACAGGGCTCAGTACTTC,CASTKADRAQYF
TRBJ2-5,NA,NA,TRBV25-1,TGTGCCAGCATGTCCGGGACCCAGTACTTC,CASMSGTQYF
TRBJ2-3,NA,many,TRBV20-1,TGCAGTGCTAGCGGAGCGCGGGGTACTAGCACAGATACGCAGTATTTT,CSASGARGTSTDTQYF
TRBJ2-4,TRBD1,NA,TRBV20-1,TGCAGTGCTACTAATGGACAGGACTTTCAGTACTTC,CSATNGQDFQYF
TRBJ2-7,TRBD2,NA,TRBV6-1,TGTGCCAGCAGAGTCGGACTAGCGGGGGGCTACGAGCAGTACTTC,CASRVGLAGGYEQYF
TRBJ2-5,TRBD2,NA,TRBV28,TGTGCCAGCACCCTCATGGGGCTAGCGGGGGGGCGACAAGAGACCCAGTACTTC,CASTLMGLAGGRQETQYF
TRBJ2-1,TRBD2,many,TRBV4-1,TGCGCCAGCAGCCAAGTGAATCTGATCGCGGGGGGGTACAATGAGCAGTTCTTC,CASSQVNLIAGGYNEQFF
TRBJ2-7,TRBD1,many,TRBV29-1,TGCAGCGTTCGCAGGGGGACCTACGAGCAGTACTTC,CSVRRGTYEQYF
TRBJ2-1,NA,NA,TRBV29-1,TGCAGCGTTCAAACTAGGTACAATGAGCAGTTCTTC,CSVQTRYNEQFF
TRBJ2-1,NA,NA,TRBV5-6,TGTGCCAGCAGCTTGGCTCGCTATGAGCAGTTCTTC,CASSLARYEQFF
TRBJ2-5,NA,few,TRBV4-2,TGTGCCAGCAGCCAAGATCTGGGGAGGGAGACCCAGTACTTC,CASSQDLGRETQYF
TRBJ2-1,TRBD2,NA,TRBV20-1,TGCAGTGCTAGAAGACCGGGACTAGCGGGGCGCAATGAGCAGTTCTTC,CSARRPGLAGRNEQFF
TRBJ2-3,TRBD2,few,TRBV3-1,TGTGCCAGCAGCCAAGCTAGCGGGGGGGCCGTGGATACGCAGTATTTT,CASSQASGGAVDTQYF
TRBJ2-1,NA,many,TRBV5-6,TGTGCCAGCAGTTATCCCGGCAATGAGCAGTTCTTC,CASSYPGNEQFF
TRBJ2-7,TRBD2,many,TRBV5-1,TGTGCCAGCAGCCCGGGACTAGCGGGAGCCTACGAGCAGTACTTC,CASSPGLAGAYEQYF
TRBJ1-5,NA,many,TRBV20-1,TGCAGTGCTTTGGACAGCCGTCAGCCCCAGCATTTT,CSALDSRQPQHF
TRBJ2-1,NA,NA,TRBV11-2,TGTGCCAGCAGCGGCAGCGAATACAATGAGCAGTTCTTC,CASSGSEYNEQFF
TRBJ2-5,NA,many,TRBV15,TGTGCCACCAGCAGGGGACACTTAGAGACCCAGTACTTC,CATSRGHLETQYF
TRBJ2-1,NA,NA,TRBV5-1,TGCGCCAGCAGCTTGGCCGCGGCAGGGATGGTGCGGAACAATGAGCAGTTCTTC,CASSLAAAGMVRNNEQFF
TRBJ2-2,TRBD2,NA,TRBV11-2,TGTGCCAGCAGCTCCAGTTTAGCGGGAGGGCCTTTCGTCGGGGAGCTGTTTTTT,CASSSSLAGGPFVGELFF
TRBJ2-7,TRBD2,few,TRBV5-1,TGCGCCAGCAGCTTGGTGGCTAGCGGCACCTACGAGCAGTACTTC,CASSLVASGTYEQYF
TRBJ2-1,NA,few,TRBV7-2,TGTGCCAGCAGCTGGGGGGGGGCAGGTGAGCAGTTCTTC,CASSWGGAGEQFF
TRBJ2-2,TRBD2,NA,TRBV12-3/TRBV12-4,TGTGCCAGCAGTCCCCGGGAGGCAGCCGGGGAGCTGTTTTTT,CASSPREAAGELFF
TRBJ2-1,NA,few,TRBV3-1,TGTGCCAGCAGTCAGGGGGGGAGGGGGGTCAATGAGCAGTTCTTC,CASSQGGRGVNEQFF
TRBJ1-6,NA,few,TRBV5-1,TGCGCCAGCAGCTTGGCCACCGCGCCTAATTCACCCCTCCACTTT,CASSLATAPNSPLHF
TRBJ2-1,TRBD2,NA,TRBV20-1,TGCAGTGCTAGGAACCGGGGGGATGAGCAGTTCTTC,CSARNRGDEQFF
TRBJ1-1,NA,few,TRBV27,TGTGCCAGCATTGACAGGACTGAAGCTTTCTTT,CASIDRTEAFF
TRBJ2-1,TRBD2,NA,TRBV4-3,TGCGCCAGCAGCCAAGATCCTAGCGGGAGGTCTTACAATGAGCAGTTCTTC,CASSQDPSGRSYNEQFF
TRBJ2-7,NA,few,TRBV28,TGTGCCAGCAATCTTCGGGACGGTCGCTCCTACGAGCAGTACTTC,CASNLRDGRSYEQYF
TRBJ2-7,TRBD1,few,TRBV20-1,TGCAGTGCTAGAGAAGGACAGGGCGGCTACGAGCAGTACTTC,CSAREGQGGYEQYF
TRBJ2-1,TRBD2,NA,TRBV11-2,TGTGCCAGCAGCTTAGTAGGTTCAGCGGGGGGATCGCAGGAGCAGTTCTTC,CASSLVGSAGGSQEQFF
TRBJ1-4,NA,many,TRBV4-3,TGCGCCAGCAGCCCTCGTGGTCAAGCTAATGAAAAACTGTTTTTT,CASSPRGQANEKLFF